This T cell receptor beta chain was sequenced in a study of beta chain features in type 1 diabetes. By way of CD45RO/CCR7/CD25/CD127/CD95/CD27, the CD4+ regulatory, stem cell-like memory, central memory and naive cells were sorted. The CDR3 covers 15 residues. V shed 5 bases and J shed 1 base, with 12 bases lying between them. Germline CDR1 is MNHEY and CDR2 is SVGAGI. Since all of the isolated RNA was reverse transcribed, expressed TCRB transcripts were what got sequenced. Method: immunoSEQ multiplex PCR; TCRdb's copy keeps in-frame clones and lacks some. The data show more than 120,000 clones, with over 9.5% seen just once and 1.3% held by the top ten. This clone was observed a few times.

Material for sequencing was naive CD4+ T cells from blood. The TCR sequence derives from a man younger than 35 in good health. The chain is built from TRBV6-5 and TRBJ1-5, with D maybe TRBD1 (5 bases). The CDR3 sequence is CASSPGGESNQPQHF. The CDR3, as DNA: TGTGCCAGCAGTCCGGGGGGAGAGAGCAATCAGCCCCAGCATTTT.